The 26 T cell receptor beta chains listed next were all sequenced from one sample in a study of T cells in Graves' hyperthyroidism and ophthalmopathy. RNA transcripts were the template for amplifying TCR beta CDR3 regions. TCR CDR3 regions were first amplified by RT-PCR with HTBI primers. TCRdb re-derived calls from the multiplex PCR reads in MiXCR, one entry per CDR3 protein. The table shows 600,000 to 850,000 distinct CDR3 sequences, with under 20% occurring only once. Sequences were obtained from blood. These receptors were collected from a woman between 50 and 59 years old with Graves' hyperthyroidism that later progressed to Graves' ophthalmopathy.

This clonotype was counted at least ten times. CDR3 amino acids: CASTLGVQRGYTF. In DNA, the CDR3 is TGTGCCAGCACCCTCGGGGTTCAACGTGGCTACACCTTC. This chain connects TRBV7-2 to TRBJ1-2; no clear D gene. Trimming took off 7 bases at V and 7 bases at J, with 16 bases between the two ends. The CDR3 sequence is 13 residues long. Germline values: CDR1 SGHTA, CDR2 FQGNSA. The full variable domain, its missing parts supplied by reference TRBV7-2 and TRBJ1-2, is GAGVSQSPSNKVTEKGKDVELRCDPISGHTALYWYRQSLGQGLEFLIYFQGNSAPDKSGLPSDRFSAERTGGSVSTLTIQRTQQEDSAVYLCASTLGVQRGYTFGSGTRLTVV.

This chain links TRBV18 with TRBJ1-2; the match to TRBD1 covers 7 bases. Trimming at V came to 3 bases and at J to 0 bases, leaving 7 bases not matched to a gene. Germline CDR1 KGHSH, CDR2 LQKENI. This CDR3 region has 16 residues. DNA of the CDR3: TGTGCCAGCTCACCCAACAGGGGTTCAACTAACTATGGCTACACCTTC. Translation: CASSPNRGSTNYGYTF.

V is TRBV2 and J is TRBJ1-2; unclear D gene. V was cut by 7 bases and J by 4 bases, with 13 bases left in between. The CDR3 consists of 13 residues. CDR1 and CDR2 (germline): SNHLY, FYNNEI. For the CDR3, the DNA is TGTGCCAGCACACCCCAGGTGATCTATGGCTACACCTTC. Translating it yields CASTPQVIYGYTF.

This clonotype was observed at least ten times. The chain's CDR3 is CASSLFQGGYGYTF. DNA of the CDR3: TGTGCCAGCAGCTTGTTTCAGGGCGGATATGGCTACACCTTC. The rearrangement joins TRBV5-6 to TRBJ1-2; the D gene is possibly TRBD1 (5 bases). Germline V gives CDR1 SGHDT, CDR2 YYEEEE. The CDR3 is 14 amino acids. V lost 1 base and J 5 bases, leaving 12 bases between the germline ends.

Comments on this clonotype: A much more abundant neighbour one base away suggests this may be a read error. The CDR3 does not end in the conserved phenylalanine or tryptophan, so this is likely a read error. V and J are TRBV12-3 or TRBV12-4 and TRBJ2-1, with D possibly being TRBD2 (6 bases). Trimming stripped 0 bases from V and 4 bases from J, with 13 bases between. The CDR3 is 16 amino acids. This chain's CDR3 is CASSLAAGRSYNEQFC. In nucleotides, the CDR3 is TGTGCCAGCAGTTTAGCGGCGGGGAGATCTTACAATGAGCAGTTCTGC.

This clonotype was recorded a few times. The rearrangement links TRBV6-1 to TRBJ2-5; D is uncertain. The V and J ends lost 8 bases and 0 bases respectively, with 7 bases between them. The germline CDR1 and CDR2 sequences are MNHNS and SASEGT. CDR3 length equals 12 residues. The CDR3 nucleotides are TGTGCCAGCTTTCAGAACCAAGAGACCCAGTACTTC. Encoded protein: CASFQNQETQYF.

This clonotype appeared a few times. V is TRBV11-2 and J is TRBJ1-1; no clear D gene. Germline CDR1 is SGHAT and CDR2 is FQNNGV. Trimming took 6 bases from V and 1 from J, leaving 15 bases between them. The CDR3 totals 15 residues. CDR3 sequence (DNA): TGTGCCAGCAGTCTAGCAGGACCTCGGAACACTGAAGCTTTCTTT. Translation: CASSLAGPRNTEAFF.

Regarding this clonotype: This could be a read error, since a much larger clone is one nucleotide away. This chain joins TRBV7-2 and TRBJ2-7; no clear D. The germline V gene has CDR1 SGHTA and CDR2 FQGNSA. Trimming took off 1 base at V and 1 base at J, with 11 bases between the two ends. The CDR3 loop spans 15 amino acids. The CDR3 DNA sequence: TGTGCCAGCAGCTTAGGCTGGGAATCATCCTACGAGCAGTACTTC. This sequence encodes CASSLGWESSYEQYF.

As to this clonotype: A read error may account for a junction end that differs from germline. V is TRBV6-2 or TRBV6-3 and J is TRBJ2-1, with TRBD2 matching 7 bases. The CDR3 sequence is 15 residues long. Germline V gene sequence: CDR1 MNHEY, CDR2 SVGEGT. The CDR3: CASSSAGVLYNEQSF. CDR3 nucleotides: TGTGCCAGCAGTTCCGCGGGGGTCCTATACAATGAGCAGTCCTTC.

The CDR3 reads CASSSFSRGDEQYF. The CDR3 DNA follows: TGTGCCAGCAGCTCCTTCTCGAGGGGCGACGAGCAGTACTTC. V is TRBV7-9 and J is TRBJ2-7, with D tentatively TRBD1 or TRBD2 (5 bases each). The CDR3 covers 14 residues. The germline CDR1 and CDR2 sequences are SEHNR and FQNEAQ (reference sequence). With 4 bases removed from V and 5 bases from J, the gap between germline ends came to 15 bases.

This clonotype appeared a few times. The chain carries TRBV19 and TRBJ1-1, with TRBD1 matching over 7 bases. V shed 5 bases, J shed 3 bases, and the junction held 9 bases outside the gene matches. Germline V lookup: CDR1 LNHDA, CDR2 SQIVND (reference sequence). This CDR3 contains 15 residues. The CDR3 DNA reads TGTGCCAGTAGTCTCCCCAGGGGGTTTTACACTGAAGCTTTCTTT. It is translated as CASSLPRGFYTEAFF.

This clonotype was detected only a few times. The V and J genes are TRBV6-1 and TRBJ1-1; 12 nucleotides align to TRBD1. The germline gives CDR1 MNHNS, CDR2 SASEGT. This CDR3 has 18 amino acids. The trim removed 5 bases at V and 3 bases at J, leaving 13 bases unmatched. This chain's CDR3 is CASSSQTPGQGAYTEAFF. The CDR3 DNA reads TGTGCCAGCAGTTCCCAAACACCGGGACAGGGGGCATACACTGAAGCTTTCTTT.

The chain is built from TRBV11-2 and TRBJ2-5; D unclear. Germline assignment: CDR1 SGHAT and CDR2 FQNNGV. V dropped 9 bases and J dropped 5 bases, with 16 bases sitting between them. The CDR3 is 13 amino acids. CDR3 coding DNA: TGTGCCAGTAGTATGGCCGGTTATGAGACCCAGTACTTC. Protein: CASSMAGYETQYF.

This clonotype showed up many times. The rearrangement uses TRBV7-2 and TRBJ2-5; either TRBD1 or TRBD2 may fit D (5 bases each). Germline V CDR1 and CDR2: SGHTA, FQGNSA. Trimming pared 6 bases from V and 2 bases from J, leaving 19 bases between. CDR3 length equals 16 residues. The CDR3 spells CASSLLGGGPQETQYF. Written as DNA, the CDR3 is TGTGCCAGCAGTTTACTCGGTGGGGGACCTCAAGAGACCCAGTACTTC.

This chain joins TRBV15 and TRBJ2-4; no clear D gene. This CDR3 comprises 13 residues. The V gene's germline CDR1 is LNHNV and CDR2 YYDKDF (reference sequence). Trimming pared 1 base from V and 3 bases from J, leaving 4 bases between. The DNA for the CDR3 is TGTGCCACCAGCAGAGTCGGCAAAAACATTCAGTACTTC. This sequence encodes CATSRVGKNIQYF.

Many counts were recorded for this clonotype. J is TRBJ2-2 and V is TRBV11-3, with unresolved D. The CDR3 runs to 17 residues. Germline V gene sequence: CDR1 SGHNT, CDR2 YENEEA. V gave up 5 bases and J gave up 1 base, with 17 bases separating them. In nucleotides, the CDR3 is TGTGCCAGCAGCCCCCTAGGCGTAGGCTTGAACACCGGGGAGCTGTTTTTT. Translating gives CASSPLGVGLNTGELFF.

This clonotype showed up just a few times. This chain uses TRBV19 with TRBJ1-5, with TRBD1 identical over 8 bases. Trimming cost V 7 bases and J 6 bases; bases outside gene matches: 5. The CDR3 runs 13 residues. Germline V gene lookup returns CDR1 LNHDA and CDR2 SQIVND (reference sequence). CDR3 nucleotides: TGTGCCAGTAAGGACAGGGTGTTTCAGCCCCAGCATTTT. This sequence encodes CASKDRVFQPQHF. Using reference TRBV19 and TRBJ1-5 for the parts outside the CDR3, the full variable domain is DGGITQSPKYLFRKEGQNVTLSCEQNLNHDAMYWYRQDPGQGLRLIYYSQIVNDFQKGDIAEGYSVSREKKESFPLTVTSAQKNPTAFYLCASKDRVFQPQHFGDGTRLSIL.

The DNA of the CDR3 is TGTGCCAGCAGCTTAGCGGGGGCGCTGGGCACTGAAGCTTTCTTT. Translation: CASSLAGALGTEAFF. The V and J genes are TRBV7-9 and TRBJ1-1; maybe TRBD1 (6 bases). V lost 0 bases to trimming and J lost 4 bases, with 12 bases between them. The CDR3 covers 15 residues. CDR1 and CDR2 from the germline V gene are SEHNR and FQNEAQ (reference sequence). The full variable domain, rest sourced from reference TRBV7-9 and TRBJ1-1, is DTGVSQNPRHKITKRGQNVTFRCDPISEHNRLYWYRQTLGQGPEFLTYFQNEAQLEKSRLLSDRFSAERPKGSFSTLEIQRTEQGDSAMYLCASSLAGALGTEAFFGQGTRLTVV.

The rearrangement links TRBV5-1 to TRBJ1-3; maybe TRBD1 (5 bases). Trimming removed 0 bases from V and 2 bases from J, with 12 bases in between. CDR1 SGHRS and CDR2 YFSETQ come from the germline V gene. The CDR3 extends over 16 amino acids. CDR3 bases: TGCGCCAGCAGCTTGGATGTAGGGGACGCTGGAAACACCATATATTTT. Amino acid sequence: CASSLDVGDAGNTIYF.

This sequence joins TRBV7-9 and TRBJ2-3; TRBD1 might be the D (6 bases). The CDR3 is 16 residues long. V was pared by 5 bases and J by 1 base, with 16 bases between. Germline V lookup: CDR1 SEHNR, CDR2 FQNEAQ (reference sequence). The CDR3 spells CASSTNSGQRTDTQYF. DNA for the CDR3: TGTGCCAGCAGCACAAACTCGGGACAACGCACAGATACGCAGTATTTT.

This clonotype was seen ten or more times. CDR3 DNA sequence: TGTGCCAGCAGCGCCGGGACAAGGACTCCGAACACTGAAGCTTTCTTT. Protein product: CASSAGTRTPNTEAFF. V is TRBV7-3 and J is TRBJ1-1; a possible D gene is TRBD1 (6 bases). The CDR3 covers 16 residues. V was pared by 5 bases and J by 1 base, with 17 bases between. Germline CDR1 and CDR2: SGHTA and FQGTGA.

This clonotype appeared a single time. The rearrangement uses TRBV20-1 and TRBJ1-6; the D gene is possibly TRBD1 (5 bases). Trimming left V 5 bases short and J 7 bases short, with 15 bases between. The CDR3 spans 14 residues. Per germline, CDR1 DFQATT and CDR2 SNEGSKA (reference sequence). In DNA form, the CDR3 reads TGCAGTGCTCGACCTGGGACGGAAAATTCACCCCTCCACTTT. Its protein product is CSARPGTENSPLHF.

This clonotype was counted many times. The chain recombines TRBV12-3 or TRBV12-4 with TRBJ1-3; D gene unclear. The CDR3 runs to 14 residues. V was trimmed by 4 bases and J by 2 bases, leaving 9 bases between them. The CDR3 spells CASSWREAGNTIYF. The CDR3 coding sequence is TGTGCCAGCAGTTGGAGGGAGGCTGGAAACACCATATATTTT.

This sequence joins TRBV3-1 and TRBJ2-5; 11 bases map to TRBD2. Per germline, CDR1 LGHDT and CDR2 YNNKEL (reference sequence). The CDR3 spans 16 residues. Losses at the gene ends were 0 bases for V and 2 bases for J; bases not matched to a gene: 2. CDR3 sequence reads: CASSQERTSGQETQYF. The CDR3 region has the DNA TGTGCCAGCAGCCAAGAAAGGACTAGCGGGCAAGAGACCCAGTACTTC.

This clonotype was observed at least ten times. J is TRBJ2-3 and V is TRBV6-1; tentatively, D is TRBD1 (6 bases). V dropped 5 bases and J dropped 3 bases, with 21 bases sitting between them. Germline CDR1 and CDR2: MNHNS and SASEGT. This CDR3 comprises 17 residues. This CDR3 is CASSQFPPDRRTDTQYF. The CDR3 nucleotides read TGTGCCAGCAGTCAATTCCCGCCAGACAGGAGGACAGATACGCAGTATTTT.

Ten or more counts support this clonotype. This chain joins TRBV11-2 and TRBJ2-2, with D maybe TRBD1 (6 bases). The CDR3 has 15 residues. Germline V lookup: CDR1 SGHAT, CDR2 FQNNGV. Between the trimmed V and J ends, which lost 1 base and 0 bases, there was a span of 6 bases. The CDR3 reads CASSLGQANTGELFF. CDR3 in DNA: TGTGCCAGCAGCTTAGGACAGGCGAACACCGGGGAGCTGTTTTTT.